The 4 T cell receptor beta chains below come from one sample, sequenced in a study of CD8+ T cells in alopecia areata. Punch biopsies of lesional scalp, plus peripheral blood, were taken from alopecia areata patients. The authors extracted RNA and reverse transcribed it into cDNA as the sequencing template. TCRdb's table, derived via immunoSEQ multiplex PCR, lists solely in-frame clones and lacks some. The sample has some 7,500 clones, around 55% seen once. The sequences come from skin, collected at week 0. These receptors were taken from a human donor with alopecia areata.

The chain has TRBV28 and TRBJ1-2; the D is unclear. Germline V lookup: CDR1 MDHEN, CDR2 SYDVKM. The CDR3 runs to 14 residues. V lost 3 bases, J lost 3 bases, and 11 bases lay in between. In DNA form, the CDR3 reads TGTGCCAGCAGTTTGGGAGGGTCCTACTATGGCTACACCTTC. It codes for CASSLGGSYYGYTF.

The chain recombines TRBV29-1 with TRBJ2-3; 8 bases are shared with TRBD2. The V and J ends lost 7 bases and 8 bases, in that order; junction bases with no gene match: 14. Germline loops: CDR1 SQVTM, CDR2 ANQGSEA. CDR3 length: 14 amino acids. This CDR3 reads CSGQPSGRIVTQYF. The CDR3 DNA is TGCAGCGGGCAACCTAGCGGGCGGATAGTTACGCAGTATTTT.

The V call is TRBV7-9, the J call TRBJ1-4; 9 positions match TRBD1. In germline, CDR1 is SEHNR, CDR2 FQNEAQ (reference sequence). The CDR3 covers 18 residues. The ends lost 0 bases at V and 4 bases at J; junction bases unmatched: 9. The CDR3 loop is CASSLALGTGLDNEKLFF. In nucleotides, the CDR3 is TGTGCCAGCAGCTTAGCGCTCGGGACAGGGTTGGATAATGAAAAACTGTTTTTT.

This clone was recorded only once. The chain has TRBV4-1 and TRBJ2-1; perhaps TRBD2 as D (6 bases). There are 15 residues in the CDR3. The germline V and J ends were trimmed by 4 bases and 2 bases, with 12 bases remaining between them. The germline V gene has CDR1 MGHRA and CDR2 YSYEKL. The CDR3 sequence: CASSRGGGTYNEQFF. The CDR3 bases are TGCGCCAGCAGCCGGGGAGGCGGGACCTACAATGAGCAGTTCTTC.